This TCR beta chain is from a study of blood T cell repertoires in COVID-19. The participants were between about 18 and 95 years old and came from 20 to 30 US areas. All recovered Cohort 3 donors got two negative PCRs, got clearance, or saw symptom resolution. Per the original data handling: Counts of nucleated cells, estimated from reference gene primer amplification, were obtained. Generated by immunoSEQ multiplex PCR, the TCRdb table keeps only in-frame clones and is missing some. The D gene and trimming were derived from the DNA, and the V and J assignments and clone size from that table. The repertoire includes 350,000 to 400,000 clones, more than 75% of them detected once, and roughly 1.2% sits in the top ten. Germline values: CDR1 LNHNV, CDR2 YYDKDF (reference sequence). This CDR3 is built from 15 residues. The V end was cut by 4 bases, the J end by 0 bases, with 11 bases between.

The chain joins TRBV15 to TRBJ2-3; D is possibly TRBD2 (5 bases). The sample comprised PBMCs or T cells enriched from blood (not recorded which). This clonotype was obtained from a woman between 18 and 30 years old who had recovered from COVID-19. CDR3 sequence: CATSIIDYSTDTQYF. CDR3 in DNA: TGTGCCACCAGCATCATCGACTATAGCACAGATACGCAGTATTTT.